This T cell receptor (beta chain) is from a study of blood T cells in healthy people across ages. The CDR3 is 15 amino acids. V lost 3 bases and J 7 bases, leaving 20 bases between the germline ends. CDR1 SGDLS and CDR2 YYNGEE come from the germline V gene. The table lists this clonotype with a few counts. Its target is unknown. Findings and limits, study-wide: Long-lived donors carried more naive CD4+ cells and greater diversity than aged donors.

A sample-barcoded 5' primer and a J-beta primer mix were used in a second PCR of roughly 6 to 11 cycles. From the 5' RACE reads, TCRdb called clonotypes with MiXCR, one entry per CDR3 protein. The sample has 1.5 million to 2 million distinct CDR3 sequences, under 30% seen once. The genes are TRBV9 and TRBJ2-7; D perhaps matches TRBD2 (6 bases). The sequence came from a woman under 40 in good health. Sequencing was carried out using blood. The CDR3 spells CASSGSFSGGNEQYF. CDR3 bases: TGTGCCAGCAGCGGATCTTTTAGTGGGGGGAATGAGCAGTACTTC.